This T cell receptor beta chain was sequenced for a study of T cells in Graves' hyperthyroidism and ophthalmopathy. Study background: Peripheral blood draws took place at initial diagnosis, ahead of any treatment.

Using RNA transcripts as the source, TCR beta CDR3 regions were amplified. Carried out on the TCR CDR3, a first-round RT-PCR used the HTBI primer set. TCRdb re-called the multiplex PCR reads through MiXCR, storing one row per CDR3 protein. Altogether 600,000 to 800,000 distinct CDR3 sequences are present, roughly a third being singletons, with the ten largest covering around a third. The source of the PBMCs was over 8.5 ml of fresh peripheral blood. There are many counts of this clonotype. The sequence derives from a woman aged 40 to 50 with Graves' hyperthyroidism. Sequencing used blood.

DNA for the CDR3: TGTGCCAGCACGCCGGGCCAGAGGGACGAGCAGTACTTC. Its protein product is CASTPGQRDEQYF. The V call is TRBV12-3 or TRBV12-4, the J call TRBJ2-7; D possibly corresponds to TRBD2 (5 bases). There are 13 residues in the CDR3. V was clipped by 7 bases and J by 5 bases, with 15 bases between them.